This T cell receptor (beta chain) emerged from a study of blood T cells in healthy people across ages. Extraction yielded at least 6 micrograms of total RNA per sample. The germline CDR1 and CDR2 sequences are SGHTA and FQGNSA. CDR3 length: 14 amino acids. V lost 3 bases, J lost 7 bases, and 14 bases lay in between. PCR was performed a second time for about 7 to 11 cycles using a sample-barcoded 5' primer and a J-beta primer mix. TCRdb reanalysed the 5' RACE reads using MiXCR and keeps one entry per CDR3 protein. This table holds about 1.4 million distinct CDR3 sequences, around 59% found once. This TCR derives from a man younger than 30 in good health. The genes are TRBV7-2 and TRBJ2-3; the D gene is possibly TRBD1 (7 bases). The material sequenced was blood. The CDR3 region is CASSFRRGPYTQYF. The CDR3 coding sequence is TGTGCCAGCAGCTTTAGGAGGGGGCCCTATACGCAGTATTTT.